The 18 T cell receptor beta chains in this list originate from one sample, sequenced in a study of cytomegalovirus exposure and HLA in healthy donors (dated by TCRdb to about 2017). Library construction relied on the immunoSEQ multiplex PCR assay. A mixture of 60 forward primers for TCR Vbeta segments and 13 reverse primers for TCR Jbeta segments was used in the multiplex PCR. TCRdb retrieved this table from immuneACCESS and kept in-frame rearrangements only. Not all clones are present; in checked studies, unresolved V genes account for under half, and no reason is known for the remainder. The sample data list 150,000 or so clones, and 71% of these were observed just once. About 1.6% of the sample is in the top ten clones. The sample consisted of PBMCs. The source of these receptors is a girl aged 10 to 17 in good health and CMV-seronegative.

The chain uses TRBV6-1 and TRBJ1-2; D not resolved. V lost 1 base and J 0 bases, leaving 6 bases between the germline ends. The CDR3 runs 14 residues. The V gene's germline CDR1 is MNHNS and CDR2 SASEGT. CDR3 amino acids: CASSEDHSNYGYTF. The DNA of the CDR3 is TGTGCCAGCAGTGAAGACCACTCTAACTATGGCTACACCTTC.

CDR3 DNA: TGCGCCAGCAGCCACCCTTGGGGGGGCGGAGTAGGTAACGAGCAGTACTTC. It is translated as CASSHPWGGGVGNEQYF. The chain carries TRBV4-1 and TRBJ2-7; possibly TRBD2 for D (7 bases). With 3 bases removed from V and 5 bases from J, the gap between germline ends came to 23 bases. Germline values: CDR1 MGHRA, CDR2 YSYEKL. The CDR3 loop spans 17 amino acids.

This chain joins TRBV27 and TRBJ2-7, with a weak D call TRBD1 (6 bases). The CDR3 spans 15 residues. The germline CDR1 and CDR2 sequences are MNHEY and SMNVEV (reference sequence). Trimming shortened V by 7 bases and J by 4 bases, and 20 bases separated the two germline ends. The CDR3 nucleotides read TGTGCCAGCACTACTTTAGGGGGAAAGGTGTACGAGCAGTACTTC. This translates into CASTTLGGKVYEQYF.

The chain is built from TRBV2 and TRBJ2-1, with D hard to call. Trimming took off 10 bases at V and 5 bases at J, with 21 bases between the two ends. Germline V gene lookup returns CDR1 SNHLY and CDR2 FYNNEI. The CDR3 consists of 15 residues. CDR3 DNA sequence: TGTGCCACCACCCAAGAGAGGCAAGCGAACAATGAGCAGTTCTTC. This gives the protein CATTQERQANNEQFF.

The chain has TRBV6-1 and TRBJ2-7; no firm D call. The germline V gene has CDR1 MNHNS and CDR2 SASEGT. The CDR3 runs to 13 residues. Trimming removed 6 bases from V and 5 bases from J, with 14 bases in between. The CDR3 here is CASRVYSYHEQYF. CDR3 DNA sequence: TGTGCCAGCAGGGTTTATAGTTACCACGAGCAGTACTTC.

This chain uses TRBV5-1 with TRBJ1-5; 7 bases are a match to TRBD1. Trimming removed 4 bases from V and 6 bases from J; junction bases left unmatched: 13. The CDR3 runs to 16 residues. Germline V gene sequence: CDR1 SGHRS, CDR2 YFSETQ. CDR3: CASSPNPGGGGQPQHF. The CDR3 region has the DNA TGCGCCAGCAGCCCCAACCCAGGGGGTGGTGGTCAGCCCCAGCATTTT. Full variable domain (remainder filled in from reference TRBV5-1 and TRBJ1-5): KAGVTQTPRYLIKTRGQQVTLSCSPISGHRSVSWYQQTPGQGLQFLFEYFSETQRNKGNFPGRFSGRQFSNSRSEMNVSTLELGDSALYLCASSPNPGGGGQPQHFGDGTRLSIL.

This clone was counted between two and nine times. This rearrangement joins TRBV14 to TRBJ1-3; the D is unclear. This CDR3 has 18 amino acids. V lost 4 bases and J lost 5, with 24 bases in between. Germline CDR1 reads SGHDN; CDR2 reads FVKESK. The CDR3 sequence: CASSLLPSGDLFRNTIYF. The DNA of the CDR3 is TGTGCCAGCAGCCTTTTACCCTCCGGGGATCTATTTAGAAACACCATATATTTT.

V and J are TRBV25-1 and TRBJ2-7; D gene uncertain. Germline V gives CDR1 MGHDK, CDR2 SYGVNS. The CDR3 has 14 residues. Trimming shortened V by 0 bases and J by 3 bases, and 9 bases separated the two germline ends. As DNA, the CDR3 is TGTGCCAGCAGTGAATATATGGGCGTCTACGAGCAGTACTTC. This codes for CASSEYMGVYEQYF.

The rearrangement links TRBV29-1 to TRBJ1-1, with 7 bases lining up with TRBD1. The CDR3 has 12 residues. V lost 7 bases, J lost 13 bases, and 15 bases stayed unmatched. CDR1 is SQVTM, CDR2 ANQGSEA, per germline. DNA for the CDR3: TGCAGCGCCGTAGACAGGGCGCAGGAGGGTTTCTTT. It codes for CSAVDRAQEGFF.

This clone was detected a few times. The genes are TRBV6-5 and TRBJ2-7; D call uncertain. Germline CDR1 reads MNHEY; CDR2 reads SVGAGI. Trimming took 6 bases from V and 5 from J, leaving 17 bases between them. CDR3 length: 14 residues. For the CDR3, the DNA is TGTGCCAGCAGCTTATCAGGCAGGTGGGACGAGCAGTACTTC. Translation: CASSLSGRWDEQYF.

This clone was observed once. The chain recombines TRBV19 with TRBJ1-5; TRBD1 matches 10 bases. The CDR3 loop spans 16 amino acids. With 1 base clipped from V and 3 bases from J, the junction kept 3 bases outside the gene matches. Per germline, CDR1 LNHDA and CDR2 SQIVND (reference sequence). The CDR3 reads CASSIAGTGVNQPQHF. The CDR3 DNA reads TGTGCCAGTAGTATAGCAGGGACAGGGGTCAATCAGCCCCAGCATTTT.

This clone was picked up a small number of times. The chain combines TRBV5-4 with TRBJ2-5; weak D call: TRBD2 (5 bases). Germline V lookup: CDR1 SGHNT, CDR2 YYREEE (reference sequence). This CDR3 spans 14 amino acids. Trimming removed 0 bases at V and 4 bases at J, with 10 bases between. Here the CDR3 DNA reads TGTGCCAGCAGCTTGGCCGGGGTAGGAGAGACCCAGTACTTC. Translating gives CASSLAGVGETQYF.

The table lists this clone with a count of one. The V gene is TRBV4-1, the J gene TRBJ2-3; 12 nucleotides align to TRBD2. The junction had 15 bases not matched to a gene; V was cut back by 6 bases and J by 2 bases. Germline assignment: CDR1 MGHRA and CDR2 YSYEKL. The CDR3 covers 19 residues. DNA of the CDR3: TGCGCCAGCAGGAATCCTAGGACACCTAGCGGGGGGGACACAGATACGCAGTATTTT. Amino acids: CASRNPRTPSGGDTDTQYF.

The chain has TRBV7-6 and TRBJ2-3; no clear D. With 5 bases removed from V and 6 bases from J, the gap between germline ends came to 9 bases. CDR1 is SGHVS and CDR2 is FNYEAQ in the germline V gene. The CDR3 is 12 amino acids. The CDR3 protein is CASSAAEDTQYF. The CDR3 DNA reads as TGTGCCAGCAGCGCCGCTGAGGATACGCAGTATTTT.

This rearrangement joins TRBV25-1 to TRBJ1-1; D is undetermined. Germline lookup yields CDR1 MGHDK and CDR2 SYGVNS. V dropped 3 bases and J dropped 3 bases, with 8 bases sitting between them. The CDR3 totals 13 residues. CDR3 DNA: TGTGCCAGCAGTGAGCGGGTTGACACTGAAGCTTTCTTT. It encodes CASSERVDTEAFF. Combining the CDR3 with reference TRBV25-1 and TRBJ1-1 gives the whole variable domain EADIYQTPRYLVIGTGKKITLECSQTMGHDKMYWYQQDPGMELHLIHYSYGVNSTEKGDLSSESTVSRIRTEHFPLTLESARPSHTSQYLCASSERVDTEAFFGQGTRLTVV.

The J gene is TRBJ1-3, the V gene TRBV7-9; 8 bases are a match to TRBD1. The CDR3 has 16 residues. CDR1 and CDR2 (germline): SEHNR, FQNEAQ (reference sequence). V trimming: 5 bases; J trimming: 2 bases; junction bases outside the gene matches: 8. The CDR3 nucleotides read TGTGCCAGCAGCGACCAGGACAGGGTTGCTGGAAACACCATATATTTT. Translated: CASSDQDRVAGNTIYF.

The rearrangement links TRBV5-1 to TRBJ2-2, with no clear D. V lost 5 bases, J lost 9 bases, and 8 bases lay in between. The CDR3 length is 11 residues. The germline V gene has CDR1 SGHRS and CDR2 YFSETQ. The CDR3 DNA is TGCGCCAGCAGTATGAGCCGGGAGCTGTTTTTT. It encodes CASSMSRELFF.

V usage is TRBV1 and J usage is TRBJ2-3; the table gives TRBD2 as D, unverified against the DNA. TRBV1 constitutes a pseudogene. The CDR3 is 12 residues long. CDR3 bases: TGCACCAGCAGCCAGCCTCGGGATACGCAGTATTTT. It codes for CTSSQPRDTQYF.